These 12 T cell receptor beta chains originate from one sample sequenced in a study of blood T cell repertoires in COVID-19. Clones were sequenced by immunoSEQ multiplex PCR, and TCRdb holds only the in-frame ones, with some missing. This table holds more than 100,000 clones, about 89% found once. Source material: peripheral blood. All receptors come from a man aged 50 or older with active or convalescent COVID-19.

The V call is TRBV29-1, the J call TRBJ1-2, with TRBD1 as a possible D gene (5 bases). The CDR3 is made up of 15 amino acids. Trimming cost V 3 bases and J 7 bases, with 21 bases left between them. Germline V gives CDR1 SQVTM, CDR2 ANQGSEA. DNA for the CDR3: TGCAGCGTTGATACCCCTAGGCAGGGATTATTTGGCTACACCTTC. Residues: CSVDTPRQGLFGYTF.

In DNA, the CDR3 is TGTGCCAGCAGCTCACAGGGAAACCGTTACGAGCAGTACTTC. This gives the protein CASSSQGNRYEQYF. This sequence joins TRBV5-6 and TRBJ2-7; a possible D gene is TRBD1 (6 bases). CDR3 size: 14 residues. Trimming left V 3 bases short and J 4 bases short, with 14 bases between. Germline V gene sequence: CDR1 SGHDT, CDR2 YYEEEE.

The gene calls are TRBV5-6 and TRBJ1-1; tentative D call: TRBD1 (5 bases). This CDR3 is built from 13 residues. Germline values: CDR1 SGHDT, CDR2 YYEEEE. The V and J ends lost 7 bases and 0 bases respectively, with 10 bases between them. CDR3 sequence (DNA): TGTGCCAGCCAGGGCATCATGAACACTGAAGCTTTCTTT. As protein: CASQGIMNTEAFF. Full variable domain (missing parts from reference TRBV5-6 and TRBJ1-1): DAGVTQSPTHLIKTRGQQVTLRCSPKSGHDTVSWYQQALGQGPQFIFQYYEEEERQRGNFPDRFSGHQFPNYSSELNVNALLLGDSALYLCASQGIMNTEAFFGQGTRLTVV.

The chain has TRBV18 and TRBJ1-5; 7 bases map to TRBD1. Trimming cost V 4 bases and J 7 bases; bases outside gene matches: 7. The V gene's germline CDR1 is KGHSH and CDR2 LQKENI. The CDR3 covers 14 residues. The CDR3 here is CASSQQGSGQPQHF. The CDR3 nucleotides are TGTGCCAGCTCACAACAGGGGAGTGGGCAGCCCCAGCATTTT. Drawing the rest from reference TRBV18 and TRBJ1-5, the complete variable domain is NAGVMQNPRHLVRRRGQEARLRCSPMKGHSHVYWYRQLPEEGLKFMVYLQKENIIDESGMPKERFSAEFPKEGPSILRIQQVVRGDSAAYFCASSQQGSGQPQHFGDGTRLSIL.

The rearrangement joins TRBV5-1 to TRBJ2-5; 8 bases are shared with TRBD1. Germline lookup yields CDR1 SGHRS and CDR2 YFSETQ. This CDR3 comprises 14 residues. V gave up 3 bases and J gave up 2 bases; unmatched junction bases: 3. CDR3 in amino acids: CASSSGQAQETQYF. In DNA form, the CDR3 reads TGCGCCAGCAGCTCGGGACAGGCGCAAGAGACCCAGTACTTC.

V gene TRBV7-8 combines with J gene TRBJ2-7, with 9 bases lining up with TRBD1. J was trimmed by 2 bases and V by 5 bases; bases with no gene match: 7. The CDR3 spans 15 residues. The germline V gene has CDR1 SGHVS and CDR2 FQNEAQ. The CDR3 is CASSIHRGPTYEQYF. The CDR3 DNA follows: TGTGCCAGCAGCATCCACAGGGGGCCCACCTACGAGCAGTACTTC.

V and J are TRBV30 and TRBJ2-3, with D possibly TRBD2 on 5 matching bases. The CDR3 has 12 amino acids. Trimming took 8 bases from V and 3 from J, leaving 12 bases between them. CDR1 and CDR2 (germline): GTSNPN, SVGIG (reference sequence). In nucleotides, the CDR3 is TGTGCCCGCGACACGGGAACAGATACGCAGTATTTT. It translates to CARDTGTDTQYF.

The V gene is TRBV27, the J gene TRBJ1-6; possible D gene TRBD1, 6 bases. The V end was cut by 3 bases, the J end by 8 bases, with 11 bases between. Per germline, CDR1 MNHEY and CDR2 SMNVEV (reference sequence). The CDR3 covers 14 residues. In nucleotides, the CDR3 is TGTGCCAGCAGTTTCATGGGGACATATTCACCCCTCCACTTT. Amino acids: CASSFMGTYSPLHF.

The chain employs TRBV4-2 and TRBJ2-2, with TRBD2 matching 8 bases. This CDR3 is built from 16 residues. Germline CDR1 LGHNA, CDR2 YNFKEQ. Losses at the gene ends were 0 bases for V and 6 bases for J; bases not matched to a gene: 6. The CDR3 sequence is CASSQDSGGGAGELFF. DNA for the CDR3: TGTGCCAGCAGCCAAGATTCCGGGGGGGGTGCCGGGGAGCTGTTTTTT.

This chain joins TRBV5-1 and TRBJ1-4; 8 bases match TRBD1. Germline assignment: CDR1 SGHRS and CDR2 YFSETQ. V shed 5 bases and J 8 bases; nucleotides not matched to a gene: 8. This CDR3 has 14 amino acids. DNA for the CDR3: TGCGCCAGCAGATCTCAGGGGGCCGGGGAAAAACTGTTTTTT. Protein product: CASRSQGAGEKLFF.

The chain employs TRBV23-1 and TRBJ1-5, with D hard to call. TRBV23-1 counts as an open reading frame of uncertain function. The CDR3 has 15 amino acids. Trimming shortened V by 6 bases and J by 6 bases, and 18 bases separated the two germline ends. The CDR3 region is CASRVPFSSRQPQHF. The CDR3 DNA sequence: TGCGCCAGCAGAGTCCCTTTTAGTTCTCGTCAGCCCCAGCATTTT.

The rearrangement links TRBV2 to TRBJ2-7, with D possibly TRBD2 on 5 matching bases. The length of the CDR3 is 15 residues. V was shortened by 4 bases and J by 7 bases, with 20 bases between the two germline ends. Germline lookup yields CDR1 SNHLY and CDR2 FYNNEI. CDR3 nucleotide sequence: TGTGCCAGCAGTGTAGTCGGAGTCCCCTCGGGGGAGCAGTACTTC. This translates into CASSVVGVPSGEQYF.